This T cell receptor beta chain was sequenced for a study of shared clonotypes between healthy human individuals. Study-level background: The composition of the donors was a couple of women and three men aged 18 to 49.

DNA at about 200 ng, about 30,000 T cell genomes, went into sorted-subset replicate PCRs. Generated by immunoSEQ multiplex PCR, the TCRdb table keeps only in-frame clones and is missing some. The data hold approximately 2.5 million clones, with 90% to 95% observed a single time. About this clone itself: Its specificity is not known.

CD4+ cell separation produced CD45RA+ naive and CD45RA-negative memory subsets. Study-wide findings and caveats: Donor clonotype sharing was expected to depend on sequencing depth.

This TCR was sampled from a man younger than 35 in good health. Sequencing input: naive CD4+ T cells sorted from blood. Noted subset: CD45RA+ positively selected.

CDR3 coding DNA: TGTGCCAGCAGTACTAGCGGGAGTCCCCCCAGCGAGCAGTACTTC. Protein product: CASSTSGSPPSEQYF. The V gene is TRBV2, the J gene TRBJ2-7, with TRBD2 identical over 11 bases. This CDR3 has 15 residues. Losses at the gene ends were 5 bases for V and 6 bases for J; bases not matched to a gene: 9. Germline V gives CDR1 SNHLY, CDR2 FYNNEI. Combining the CDR3 with reference TRBV2 and TRBJ2-7 gives the whole variable domain EPEVTQTPSHQVTQMGQEVILRCVPISNHLYFYWYRQILGQKVEFLVSFYNNEISEKSEIFDDQFSVERPDGSNFTLKIRSTKLEDSAMYFCASSTSGSPPSEQYFGPGTRLTVT.